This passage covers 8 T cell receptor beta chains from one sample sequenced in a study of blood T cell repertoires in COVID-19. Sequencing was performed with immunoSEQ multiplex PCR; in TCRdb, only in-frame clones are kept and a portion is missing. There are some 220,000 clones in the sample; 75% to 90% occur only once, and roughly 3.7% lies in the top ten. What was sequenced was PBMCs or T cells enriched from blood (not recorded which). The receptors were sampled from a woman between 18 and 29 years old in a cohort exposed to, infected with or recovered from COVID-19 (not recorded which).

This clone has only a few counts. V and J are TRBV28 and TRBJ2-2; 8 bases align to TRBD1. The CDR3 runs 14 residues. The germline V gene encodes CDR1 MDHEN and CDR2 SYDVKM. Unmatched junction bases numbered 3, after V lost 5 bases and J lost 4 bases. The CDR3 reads CASSAGGSTGELFF. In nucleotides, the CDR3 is TGTGCCAGCAGTGCAGGGGGCAGCACCGGGGAGCTGTTTTTT. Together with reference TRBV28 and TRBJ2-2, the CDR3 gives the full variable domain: DVKVTQSSRYLVKRTGEKVFLECVQDMDHENMFWYRQDPGLGLRLIYFSYDVKMKEKGDIPEGYSVSREKKERFSLILESASTNQTSMYLCASSAGGSTGELFFGEGSRLTVL.

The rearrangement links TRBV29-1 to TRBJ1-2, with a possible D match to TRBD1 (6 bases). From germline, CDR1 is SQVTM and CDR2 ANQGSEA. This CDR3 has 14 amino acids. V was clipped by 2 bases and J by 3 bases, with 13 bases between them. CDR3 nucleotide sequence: TGCAGCGTTGAACGGGACACTACTTACTATGGCTACACCTTC. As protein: CSVERDTTYYGYTF.

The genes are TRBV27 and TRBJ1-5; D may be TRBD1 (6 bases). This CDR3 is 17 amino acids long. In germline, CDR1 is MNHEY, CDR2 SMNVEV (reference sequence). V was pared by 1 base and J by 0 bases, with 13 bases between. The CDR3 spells CASSLCGGPYSNQPQHF. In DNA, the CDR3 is TGTGCCAGCAGTTTATGCGGGGGCCCTTATAGCAATCAGCCCCAGCATTTT.

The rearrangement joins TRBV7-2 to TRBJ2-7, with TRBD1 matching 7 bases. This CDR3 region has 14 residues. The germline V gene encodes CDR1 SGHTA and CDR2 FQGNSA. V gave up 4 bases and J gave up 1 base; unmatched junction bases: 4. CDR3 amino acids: CASSWGQRSYEQYF. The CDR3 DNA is TGTGCCAGCAGCTGGGGACAGAGGTCCTACGAGCAGTACTTC.

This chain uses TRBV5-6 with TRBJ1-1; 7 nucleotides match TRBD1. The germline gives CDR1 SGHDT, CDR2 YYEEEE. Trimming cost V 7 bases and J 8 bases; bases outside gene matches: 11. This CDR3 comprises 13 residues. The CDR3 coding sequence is TGTGCCAGCGTAGGGGGCGAAAGAAACGAAGCTTTCTTT. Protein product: CASVGGERNEAFF.

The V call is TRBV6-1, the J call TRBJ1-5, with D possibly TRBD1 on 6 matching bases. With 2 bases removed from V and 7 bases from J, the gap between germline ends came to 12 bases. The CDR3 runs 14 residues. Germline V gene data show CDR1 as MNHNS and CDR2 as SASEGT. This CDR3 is CASSERGGGQPQHF. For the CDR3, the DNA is TGTGCCAGCAGTGAAAGGGGGGGCGGGCAGCCCCAGCATTTT.

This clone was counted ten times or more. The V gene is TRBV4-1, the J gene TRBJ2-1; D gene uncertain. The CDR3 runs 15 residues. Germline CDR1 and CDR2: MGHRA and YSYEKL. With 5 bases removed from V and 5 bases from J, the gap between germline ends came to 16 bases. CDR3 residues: CASSTAHWRNNEQFF. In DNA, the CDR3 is TGCGCCAGCAGCACAGCCCACTGGCGTAACAATGAGCAGTTCTTC.

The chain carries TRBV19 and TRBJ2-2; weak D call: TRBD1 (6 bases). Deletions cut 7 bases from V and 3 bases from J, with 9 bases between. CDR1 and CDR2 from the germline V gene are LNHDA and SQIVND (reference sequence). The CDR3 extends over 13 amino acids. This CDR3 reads CASMKGDTGELFF. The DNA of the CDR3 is TGTGCCAGTATGAAGGGGGACACCGGGGAGCTGTTTTTT.